This section outlines one T cell receptor (beta chain) sequence together with its context. What it binds is unknown. Using immunoSEQ multiplex PCR, the repertoire was profiled, and TCRdb retains in-frame clones only, with some absent. The sample consists of tens of thousands of clones, roughly 85% of them appearing once. These data belong to a study of CD4 T cells in relation to SARS-CoV-2 and coronaviruses. At the level of the study: Two subjects were Hispanic; patients were roughly 8 males and a few females. Shared crossreactive spike epitopes were mapped to their HLA restriction. Whole-study findings and limits: According to naive versus memory sequencing, detected responses are memory recall, not newly primed.

For 10 days, roughly 100,000 sorted CD4+ cells grew with T cell-depleted PBMCs and CEF. The CDR3 length is 14 residues. CDR1 and CDR2 from the germline V gene are MGHRA and YSYEKL. Deletions cut 0 bases from V and 3 bases from J, with 6 bases between. Sequenced material: naive CD4+ T cells from PBMCs, cultured in vitro. Subset defined: naive CD4+ T cells isolated by negative enrichment. The clonotype originates from an adult with COVID-19. The J gene is TRBJ1-5, the V gene TRBV4-1, with D unclear. This CDR3 reads CASSQDGLNQPQHF. The CDR3 region has the DNA TGCGCCAGCAGCCAAGACGGCCTCAATCAGCCCCAGCATTTT.